The next 24 T cell receptor beta chains were all read from a single sample in a study of T cells in Graves' hyperthyroidism and ophthalmopathy. Researchers amplified the TCR beta CDR3 regions from RNA transcripts. Initially, a first-round RT-PCR of the TCR CDR3 employed the HTBI primer set. TCRdb recomputed calls from the multiplex PCR reads with MiXCR, one row per CDR3 protein. The sample consists of around 250,000 distinct CDR3 sequences, around 17% of them appearing once. Sequenced input: blood. The receptors were gathered from a woman aged 18-35 years with Graves' ophthalmopathy.

The chain recombines TRBV19 with TRBJ2-2; D is unclear. Trimming stripped 10 bases from V and 0 bases from J, with 9 bases between. The CDR3 is 13 residues long. From germline, CDR1 is LNHDA and CDR2 SQIVND (reference sequence). The CDR3 DNA follows: TGTGCCATATTCAGTCCGAACACCGGGGAGCTGTTTTTT. This translates into CAIFSPNTGELFF.

This clonotype was counted at least ten times. CDR3 coding DNA: TGTGCCAGCAGCCCCATCTTGCCCGTCCGAACCGGGGAGCTGTTTTTT. It codes for CASSPILPVRTGELFF. J is TRBJ2-2 and V is TRBV9; unclear D gene. The V gene lost 4 bases and the J gene lost 5 bases, with 18 bases spanning the gap. The CDR3 extends over 16 amino acids. The V gene's germline CDR1 is SGDLS and CDR2 YYNGEE.

The rearrangement joins TRBV30 to TRBJ1-1; 7 bases line up with TRBD1. The length of the CDR3 is 14 residues. The J segment lost 0 bases and the V segment lost 0 bases, leaving 1 base of the junction unmatched. Germline assignment: CDR1 GTSNPN and CDR2 SVGIG (reference sequence). CDR3 region: CAWSVGQLNTEAFF. In DNA form, the CDR3 reads TGTGCCTGGAGTGTGGGACAGTTGAACACTGAAGCTTTCTTT.

This clonotype was counted at least ten times. The chain has TRBV18 and TRBJ1-1, with D hard to call. The CDR3 is made up of 13 amino acids. The germline CDR1 and CDR2 sequences are KGHSH and LQKENI. The V end was cut by 2 bases, the J end by 1 base, with 5 bases between. CDR3 amino acids: CASSPRRNTEAFF. The CDR3 coding sequence is TGTGCCAGCTCACCAAGGAGGAACACTGAAGCTTTCTTT.

This chain uses TRBV11-2 with TRBJ2-7; D is undetermined. In germline, CDR1 is SGHAT, CDR2 FQNNGV. The V gene lost 3 bases and the J gene lost 4 bases, with 10 bases spanning the gap. This CDR3 spans 13 amino acids. This CDR3 reads CASSLILSYEQYF. The CDR3 bases are TGTGCCAGCAGCTTGATCCTCTCGTACGAGCAGTACTTC. The whole variable domain, filled in from reference TRBV11-2 and TRBJ2-7, reads EAGVAQSPRYKIIEKRQSVAFWCNPISGHATLYWYQQILGQGPKLLIQFQNNGVVDDSQLPKDRFSAERLKGVDSTLKIQPAKLEDSAVYLCASSLILSYEQYFGPGTRLTVT.

The rearrangement joins TRBV7-9 to TRBJ1-2; 8 nucleotides align to TRBD1. This CDR3 comprises 16 residues. J was trimmed by 0 bases and V by 5 bases; bases with no gene match: 8. Germline V CDR1 and CDR2: SEHNR, FQNEAQ (reference sequence). CDR3 coding DNA: TGTGCCAGCAGCAATTCAGGGGGCGCTTCTAACTATGGCTACACCTTC. Translation gives CASSNSGGASNYGYTF.

This clonotype came up many times. The CDR3 DNA is TGTGCCAGCAGCCAGGGTAAACGTTTCGAGCAGTTCTTC. The encoded protein is CASSQGKRFEQFF. V usage is TRBV3-1 and J usage is TRBJ2-1; D unclear. CDR1 LGHDT and CDR2 YNNKEL come from the germline V gene (reference sequence). This CDR3 comprises 13 residues. V was trimmed by 3 bases and J by 10 bases, leaving 13 bases between them.

This clonotype was seen many times. The chain links TRBV4-1 to TRBJ2-7; D uncertain. CDR1 MGHRA and CDR2 YSYEKL come from the germline V gene. V lost 4 bases, J lost 0 bases, and 13 bases lay in between. The CDR3 extends over 15 amino acids. The CDR3: CASSLDPTGSYEQYF. CDR3 DNA sequence: TGCGCCAGCAGCCTAGACCCGACGGGCTCCTACGAGCAGTACTTC.

Comment on this clonotype: Since a much larger clone is just one base distant, this may be a read error. The chain is built from TRBV7-2 and TRBJ2-3; D is perhaps TRBD2 (7 bases). This CDR3 spans 16 amino acids. Looked up from germline, CDR1 is SGHTA and CDR2 is FQGNSA. CDR3 sequence: CDSTRGGGWDKDTQYF. The CDR3 DNA reads TGTGACAGCACCAGAGGGGGGGGATGGGATAAAGATACGCAGTATTTT.

This clonotype occurred many times. The rearrangement joins TRBV30 to TRBJ2-3, with D maybe TRBD2 (6 bases). From germline, CDR1 is GTSNPN and CDR2 SVGIG (reference sequence). The germline V and J ends were trimmed by 0 bases and 2 bases, with 15 bases remaining between them. This CDR3 has 16 residues. In DNA, the CDR3 is TGTGCCTGGAGTGTTAACGCAGCGGGCCTCACAGATACGCAGTATTTT. Encoded protein: CAWSVNAAGLTDTQYF.

This clonotype has more than one count but fewer than ten. A much larger clone differs from this one at a single base, so this may be a read error. The chain uses TRBV12-3 or TRBV12-4 and TRBJ1-6, with TRBD1 as a possible D gene (6 bases). The CDR3 has 14 residues. The CDR3 nucleotides read TGTGCCAGCAGGGCAGGGGTTTTTAATTCACCCTTCCACTTT. Amino acids: CASRAGVFNSPFHF.

In its sample, this clonotype was seen many times. The chain employs TRBV4-1 and TRBJ1-2, with a weak D call TRBD1 (5 bases). Germline CDR1 reads MGHRA; CDR2 reads YSYEKL. The CDR3 consists of 14 residues. Between the trimmed V and J ends, which lost 3 bases and 3 bases, there was a span of 11 bases. Here the CDR3 DNA reads TGCGCCAGCAGCCAGGGAGGGGAGGACTATGGCTACACCTTC. Translation: CASSQGGEDYGYTF.

This clonotype appeared many times. The chain employs TRBV15 and TRBJ1-1, with 12 bases that match TRBD1. Germline V gene data show CDR1 as LNHNV and CDR2 as YYDKDF (reference sequence). V shed 1 base, J shed 1 base, and the junction held 4 bases outside the gene matches. This CDR3 has 17 amino acids. This CDR3 is CATSRGGTGGRNTEAFF. CDR3 bases: TGTGCCACCAGCAGAGGCGGGACAGGGGGCAGGAACACTGAAGCTTTCTTT.

This clonotype was picked up many times. Here the CDR3 DNA reads TGTGCCAGCAGCTCCGGAATAGGACAGAGTGAAGCTTTCTTT. Amino acid sequence: CASSSGIGQSEAFF. The chain recombines TRBV5-8 with TRBJ1-1; D perhaps matches TRBD1 (6 bases). Per germline, CDR1 SGHTS and CDR2 YDEGEE. There are 14 residues in the CDR3. V was clipped by 3 bases and J by 7 bases, with 16 bases between them.

This clonotype came up many times. V gene TRBV7-3 combines with J gene TRBJ2-3; 7 bases line up with TRBD2. Losses at the gene ends were 1 base for V and 1 base for J; bases not matched to a gene: 11. Germline V lookup: CDR1 SGHTA, CDR2 FQGTGA. CDR3 length: 18 residues. CDR3 nucleotides: TGTGCCAGCAGCTTAAACGGCGGGGGTTCCTCGCGCACAGATACGCAGTATTTT. It translates to CASSLNGGGSSRTDTQYF.

This clonotype was recorded many times. The J gene is TRBJ1-6, the V gene TRBV5-5, with a tentative D call TRBD1 (5 bases). Trimming cost V 0 bases and J 8 bases, with 12 bases left between them. The CDR3 is 15 amino acids. Germline lookup yields CDR1 SGHKS and CDR2 YYEKEE (reference sequence). CDR3: CASSLAGTGDSPLHF. CDR3 in DNA: TGTGCCAGCAGCTTGGCCGGAACGGGGGATTCACCCCTCCACTTT.

The chain links TRBV3-1 to TRBJ2-5; 14 nucleotides align to TRBD2. The length of the CDR3 is 17 residues. Unmatched junction bases numbered 8, after V lost 3 bases and J lost 5 bases. CDR1 is LGHDT, CDR2 YNNKEL, per germline (reference sequence). The CDR3 DNA reads as TGTGCCAGCAGCCATGATAGACTAGCGGGGGGGCGGGAGACCCAGTACTTC. Amino acids: CASSHDRLAGGRETQYF.

A note on this clonotype: This sequence may be a read error, since a much larger clone differs from it by one base. The chain employs TRBV4-1 and TRBJ2-5; no reliable D call. The CDR3 consists of 14 residues. V shed 2 bases and J shed 2 bases, with 9 bases lying between them. Germline CDR1 MGHRA, CDR2 YSYEKL. The CDR3 loop is CASSQPSGQETQYF. The CDR3 bases are TGCGCCAGCAGCCAACCGTCCGGGCAAGAGACCCAGTACTTC.

This clonotype was found many times. The chain has TRBV6-2 or TRBV6-3 and TRBJ1-1; D possibly corresponds to TRBD1 (6 bases). Between the trimmed V and J ends, which lost 5 bases and 6 bases, there was a span of 13 bases. The V gene's germline CDR1 is MNHEY and CDR2 SVGEGT. The CDR3 loop spans 13 amino acids. The CDR3 is CASSGQFGPEAFF. DNA for the CDR3: TGTGCCAGCAGTGGACAGTTTGGCCCTGAAGCTTTCTTT.

This clonotype was counted between two and nine times. The chain joins TRBV6-2 or TRBV6-3 to TRBJ2-7; possible D gene TRBD2, 5 bases. This CDR3 region has 11 residues. With 10 bases removed from V and 6 bases from J, the gap between germline ends came to 13 bases. Germline assignment: CDR1 MNHEY and CDR2 SVGEGT. Written as DNA, the CDR3 is TGTGCCACCAAAGGGAGAGCCGAGCAGTACTTC. This codes for CATKGRAEQYF.

At least ten counts were recorded for this clonotype. The CDR3 nucleotides read TGTGCCAGCAGCTTAGCTGGGACAGGGGGCGCGGAGGGCTACACCTTC. It is translated as CASSLAGTGGAEGYTF. The chain combines TRBV7-2 with TRBJ1-2, with 12 nucleotides matching TRBD1. The V gene's germline CDR1 is SGHTA and CDR2 FQGNSA. The CDR3 is 16 residues long. V lost 0 bases to trimming and J lost 8 bases; unmatched junction nucleotides: 7.

This clonotype occurred many times. The chain has TRBV6-1 and TRBJ1-6; 9 bases match TRBD1. Looked up from germline, CDR1 is MNHNS and CDR2 is SASEGT. The CDR3 has 14 amino acids. Trimming took 1 base from V and 9 from J; bases not matched to a gene: 1. CDR3 DNA: TGTGCCAGCAGTGAAGGGACAGGGGTTTCACCCCTCCACTTT. This codes for CASSEGTGVSPLHF.

This clonotype was seen many times. This chain connects TRBV10-1 to TRBJ2-3; unclear D gene. The V gene's germline CDR1 is WNHNN and CDR2 SYGVQD (reference sequence). The length of the CDR3 is 14 residues. V lost 2 bases and J lost 1, with 7 bases in between. DNA for the CDR3: TGCGCCAGCAGTGAGAACCCAGGCACAGATACGCAGTATTTT. Translation: CASSENPGTDTQYF.

This clonotype was seen many times. The chain recombines TRBV28 with TRBJ1-4, with TRBD1 matching 8 bases. The germline gives CDR1 MDHEN, CDR2 SYDVKM. After removal of 7 bases from V and 11 bases from J, the junction contained 12 bases not matched to a gene. The CDR3 length is 14 residues. Here the CDR3 reads CASNDRGGSRKLFF. The CDR3 DNA is TGTGCCAGCAACGACAGGGGAGGTTCTAGGAAACTGTTTTTT.